This T cell receptor (beta chain) came from a study of graft-versus-host responses after intestinal transplantation. Overall study: Following induction with anti-thymocyte globulin, all recipients were given tacrolimus and steroids for about three years.

Comments on this clone: The target antigen is unknown.

CDR1 is MNHNY, CDR2 SVGAGI, per germline (reference sequence). Trimming took 5 bases from V and 0 from J, leaving 8 bases between them. CDR3 size: 14 residues. Some clones are missing from TCRdb's copy, which holds only in-frame ones; the method was immunoSEQ multiplex PCR. Here the sample spans over 100,000 clones, about 92% being singletons. This sequence originates from a human donor who was the organ donor for an intestinal transplant. The sample here was unstimulated CD4+ T cells sorted from spleen or lymph node cells, taken before transplant. The chain joins TRBV6-6 to TRBJ1-3, with TRBD1 as a possible D gene (5 bases). CDR3 residues: CASSRDSSGNTIYF. In DNA form, the CDR3 reads TGTGCCAGCAGTAGGGACTCCTCTGGAAACACCATATATTTT.